Below are 25 T cell receptor beta chains sequenced from a single sample in a study of CD4 T cells in relation to SARS-CoV-2 and coronaviruses. Produced via immunoSEQ multiplex PCR; TCRdb's table is partial and in-frame only. The data show around 37,000 clones, around 85% seen once. Specimen: memory CD4+ T cells from PBMCs. Receptor source: an adult with COVID-19.

The V gene is TRBV5-4, the J gene TRBJ2-2, with 9 positions matching TRBD2. V shed 3 bases, J shed 5 bases, and the junction held 11 bases outside the gene matches. This CDR3 contains 17 residues. Per the germline V gene, CDR1 is SGHNT and CDR2 is YYREEE (reference sequence). Written as DNA, the CDR3 is TGTGCCAGCAGCTATTCCAGGCTAGCGGGAAATACCGGGGAGCTGTTTTTT. It specifies CASSYSRLAGNTGELFF.

The rearrangement joins TRBV28 to TRBJ2-4; D remains unclear. The length of the CDR3 is 12 residues. From germline, CDR1 is MDHEN and CDR2 SYDVKM. Trimming took off 7 bases at V and 10 bases at J, with 14 bases between the two ends. For the CDR3, the DNA is TGTGCCAGCACCTCCCTAGACCGGATTCAGTACTTC. It codes for CASTSLDRIQYF.

The chain links TRBV29-1 to TRBJ2-3; 12 bases are shared with TRBD2. Looked up from germline, CDR1 is SQVTM and CDR2 is ANQGSEA. CDR3 length equals 15 residues. The V gene end was trimmed by 4 bases and the J gene end by 3 bases; junction bases not matched to a gene: 5. The CDR3 reads CSVGTSGMRTDTQYF. The CDR3 region has the DNA TGCAGCGTTGGGACTAGCGGGATGAGGACAGATACGCAGTATTTT.

This clone was observed a single time. This chain joins TRBV10-3 and TRBJ2-7, with D unresolved. The CDR3 consists of 12 residues. V was pared by 5 bases and J by 5 bases, with 10 bases between. Germline values: CDR1 ENHRY, CDR2 SYGVKD. Written as DNA, the CDR3 is TGTGCCATCAGTCTACAAGCCCACGAGCAGTACTTC. It encodes CAISLQAHEQYF.

The chain recombines TRBV5-1 with TRBJ2-7; maybe TRBD2 (6 bases). The germline gives CDR1 SGHRS, CDR2 YFSETQ. V was cut by 2 bases and J by 2 bases, with 11 bases left in between. This CDR3 region has 14 residues. CDR3: CASSLVGGTYEQYF. CDR3 sequence (DNA): TGCGCCAGCAGCTTAGTCGGGGGAACCTACGAGCAGTACTTC.

The chain uses TRBV5-4 and TRBJ2-5; the D gene could be TRBD1 or TRBD2 (6 bases each). Trimming removed 3 bases from V and 5 bases from J, with 20 bases in between. The CDR3 loop spans 16 amino acids. The germline gives CDR1 SGHNT, CDR2 YYREEE (reference sequence). The CDR3 here is CASSSLMGGEKETQYF. The CDR3 DNA sequence: TGTGCCAGCAGCTCCTTGATGGGGGGCGAGAAGGAGACCCAGTACTTC.

In this sample, this clone turned up a few times. This specimen includes other DNA sequences encoding the same CDR3. J is TRBJ1-5 and V is TRBV6-1, with D hard to call. In germline, CDR1 is MNHNS, CDR2 SASEGT. CDR3 length equals 13 residues. Trimming pared 1 base from V and 4 bases from J, leaving 5 bases between. Here the CDR3 DNA reads TGTGCCAGCAGTGAAGGGGGTAATCAGCCCCAGCATTTT. This encodes CASSEGGNQPQHF.

The chain uses TRBV4-2 and TRBJ2-3; 12 bases are a match to TRBD2. Germline V CDR1 and CDR2: LGHNA, YNFKEQ. Trimming cost V 5 bases and J 5 bases; bases outside gene matches: 2. The CDR3 consists of 14 residues. The CDR3 DNA is TGTGCCAGCAGCTTGGGACTAGCGGGAGATACGCAGTATTTT. Its translation: CASSLGLAGDTQYF.

This clone was counted once. The CDR3: CAWSLQGLVGTDTQYF. As DNA, the CDR3 is TGTGCCTGGAGCCTGCAAGGACTAGTCGGCACAGATACGCAGTATTTT. V and J are TRBV30 and TRBJ2-3; TRBD2 matches 7 bases. The CDR3 is made up of 16 amino acids. Germline assignment: CDR1 GTSNPN and CDR2 SVGIG (reference sequence). V lost 3 bases to trimming and J lost 1 base; unmatched junction nucleotides: 10.

This sequence joins TRBV27 and TRBJ2-3; D unresolved. The CDR3 loop spans 11 amino acids. Germline V gene data show CDR1 as MNHEY and CDR2 as SMNVEV (reference sequence). Trimming cost V 10 bases and J 0 bases, with 5 bases left between them. Here the CDR3 DNA reads TGTGCCATGTCTAGCACAGATACGCAGTATTTT. Its translation is CAMSSTDTQYF.

The chain uses TRBV3-1 (or the pseudogene TRBV3-2) and TRBJ2-1; D might be TRBD1 or TRBD2, each matching 5 bases. In germline, CDR1 is LGHDT, CDR2 YNNKEL (reference sequence). This CDR3 is 12 amino acids long. V lost 2 bases, J lost 13 bases, and 12 bases lay in between. The CDR3 DNA reads TGTGCCAGCAGCCAACCACCGGGACCCCAGTTCTTC. This encodes CASSQPPGPQFF.

The chain uses TRBV2 and TRBJ2-5; D is undetermined. V lost 4 bases to trimming and J lost 2 bases, with 14 bases between them. The CDR3 consists of 15 residues. CDR1 SNHLY and CDR2 FYNNEI come from the germline V gene. CDR3 DNA sequence: TGTGCCAGCAGTGGTGGAAGGGTCGGACAAGAGACCCAGTACTTC. It encodes CASSGGRVGQETQYF.

Notes on this clone: Other DNA variants within this sample encode the same CDR3. The chain recombines TRBV7-3 with TRBJ2-6, with 7 bases lining up with TRBD2. The CDR3 runs to 16 residues. The germline V gene encodes CDR1 SGHTA and CDR2 FQGTGA. J was trimmed by 2 bases and V by 6 bases; bases with no gene match: 7. CDR3 region: CASSLSAGAGANVLTF. DNA for the CDR3: TGTGCCAGCAGTCTTTCGGCGGGGGCTGGGGCCAACGTCCTGACTTTC.

This chain joins TRBV7-9 and TRBJ2-7, with 11 bases matching TRBD2. Germline CDR1 SEHNR, CDR2 FQNEAQ (reference sequence). This CDR3 comprises 17 residues. V shed 2 bases and J 2 bases; nucleotides not matched to a gene: 8. DNA for the CDR3: TGTGCCAGCAGCTTATTTGCTAGCGGGAGGCTCCCCTACGAGCAGTACTTC. Protein: CASSLFASGRLPYEQYF.

This sequence joins TRBV7-9 and TRBJ1-4; the match to TRBD1 covers 7 bases. Germline V gene data show CDR1 as SEHNR and CDR2 as FQNEAQ (reference sequence). V lost 4 bases, J lost 7 bases, and 6 bases stayed unmatched. This CDR3 comprises 14 residues. The CDR3 protein is CASSSTGAVEKLFF. DNA for the CDR3: TGTGCCAGCAGCTCTACAGGGGCGGTTGAAAAACTGTTTTTT. The full variable domain, completed using reference TRBV7-9 and TRBJ1-4, is DTGVSQNPRHKITKRGQNVTFRCDPISEHNRLYWYRQTLGQGPEFLTYFQNEAQLEKSRLLSDRFSAERPKGSFSTLEIQRTEQGDSAMYLCASSSTGAVEKLFFGSGTQLSVL.

The chain recombines TRBV27 with TRBJ2-2; the match to TRBD2 covers 11 bases. The germline V gene encodes CDR1 MNHEY and CDR2 SMNVEV (reference sequence). Trimming removed 1 base from V and 1 base from J; junction bases left unmatched: 5. This CDR3 is built from 18 residues. In DNA form, the CDR3 reads TGTGCCAGCAGTTTATGGGGGACTAGCGGAGGGAACACCGGGGAGCTGTTTTTT. As protein: CASSLWGTSGGNTGELFF.

The chain links TRBV29-1 to TRBJ2-1, with a tentative D call TRBD2 (5 bases). The germline CDR1 and CDR2 sequences are SQVTM and ANQGSEA. Deletions cut 0 bases from V and 0 bases from J, with 12 bases between. The CDR3 runs to 16 residues. CDR3 loop: CSVEDPGSHSYNEQFF. The DNA of the CDR3 is TGCAGCGTTGAAGATCCGGGATCTCACTCCTACAATGAGCAGTTCTTC.

The chain has TRBV28 and TRBJ2-1; TRBD2 aligns across 11 bases. From germline, CDR1 is MDHEN and CDR2 SYDVKM. J gave up 4 bases and V 6 bases, and 11 bases lay outside the gene matches. The CDR3 has 17 residues. CDR3 sequence: CASSPAASGRPYNEQFF. The CDR3 DNA reads TGTGCCAGCAGCCCGGCGGCTAGCGGGAGGCCATACAATGAGCAGTTCTTC.

The chain couples TRBV5-4 to TRBJ2-5, with D maybe TRBD1 (6 bases). V lost 0 bases and J 6 bases, leaving 12 bases between the germline ends. Germline V CDR1 and CDR2: SGHNT, YYREEE (reference sequence). The CDR3 totals 14 residues. CDR3 sequence reads: CASSLEQGMKTQYF. In DNA form, the CDR3 reads TGTGCCAGCAGCTTGGAGCAGGGGATGAAGACCCAGTACTTC.

The chain employs TRBV5-4 and TRBJ2-1; 9 nucleotides match TRBD2. This CDR3 is built from 18 residues. From germline, CDR1 is SGHNT and CDR2 YYREEE (reference sequence). V was pared by 0 bases and J by 2 bases, with 9 bases of the junction left unmatched. The CDR3 nucleotides are TGTGCCAGCAGCTTGGGGCCTAGCGGGATAGTAGCCTACAATGAGCAGTTCTTC. It encodes CASSLGPSGIVAYNEQFF.

The chain is built from TRBV3-1 (or the pseudogene TRBV3-2) and TRBJ2-7, with a weak D call TRBD1 (6 bases). Germline CDR1 is LGHDT and CDR2 is YNNKEL (reference sequence). This CDR3 has 14 amino acids. V shed 4 bases and J shed 3 bases, with 13 bases lying between them. The CDR3 sequence: CASSRQVSLYEQYF. The CDR3 nucleotides are TGTGCCAGCAGCCGACAGGTATCTCTCTACGAGCAGTACTTC.

This chain joins TRBV7-8 and TRBJ2-7, with D possibly TRBD2 on 6 matching bases. Germline assignment: CDR1 SGHVS and CDR2 FQNEAQ. Deletions cut 3 bases from V and 3 bases from J, with 15 bases between. The CDR3 spans 15 residues. CDR3: CASSFQSGLGYEQYF. DNA for the CDR3: TGTGCCAGCAGCTTTCAAAGCGGGTTGGGCTACGAGCAGTACTTC.

In this sample, this clone turned up once. The chain is built from TRBV5-4 and TRBJ2-7; D might be TRBD1 (6 bases). Germline V gives CDR1 SGHNT, CDR2 YYREEE (reference sequence). There are 15 residues in the CDR3. V was shortened by 2 bases and J by 5 bases, with 17 bases between the two germline ends. The CDR3, as DNA: TGTGCCAGCAGCTTAGACCCCAGGGGAAGGCACGAGCAGTACTTC. As protein: CASSLDPRGRHEQYF.

V usage is TRBV5-1 and J usage is TRBJ2-7; perhaps TRBD1 as D (6 bases). V shed 5 bases and J shed 2 bases, with 23 bases lying between them. Germline assignment: CDR1 SGHRS and CDR2 YFSETQ. The CDR3 has 17 amino acids. Written as DNA, the CDR3 is TGCGCCAGCAGTTTGACGTTACGGACAGCGTCCCCCTACGAGCAGTACTTC. This translates into CASSLTLRTASPYEQYF.

As to this clone: The germline gene is not matched at one end of the junction; a read error may be the cause. The J gene is TRBJ1-1, the V gene TRBV12-3 or TRBV12-4, with no clear D. This CDR3 region has 13 residues. The DNA of the CDR3 is TGTGCCAGCGCCCGAGACGTGAACGCTGAAGCTTTCTTT. Its translation: CASARDVNAEAFF.